This entry lists 2 T cell receptor beta chains sequenced from one sample in a study of CD8+ T cells in alopecia areata. RNA extraction and reverse transcription yielded cDNA as sequencing template. Clones were sequenced by immunoSEQ multiplex PCR, and TCRdb holds only the in-frame ones, with some missing. This table has about 130,000 clones, 49% appearing once. The sample here was CD8+ T cells sorted from blood, taken at week 0. The receptors here all came from a human donor with alopecia areata.

There are a few counts of this clone. The rearrangement uses TRBV6-6 and TRBJ2-4; TRBD1 might be the D (6 bases). The CDR3 is made up of 16 amino acids. Germline CDR1 and CDR2: MNHNY and SVGAGI (reference sequence). V gave up 4 bases and J gave up 0 bases, with 13 bases separating them. The CDR3 protein is CASSFPDSGAKNIQYF. In DNA, the CDR3 is TGTGCCAGCAGTTTCCCGGACAGTGGAGCCAAAAACATTCAGTACTTC.

This clone was detected a few times. V gene TRBV6-1 combines with J gene TRBJ2-1; no firm D call. The CDR3 is made up of 14 amino acids. V lost 9 bases, J lost 3 bases, and 15 bases lay in between. Germline V gene lookup returns CDR1 MNHNS and CDR2 SASEGT. The CDR3 loop is CASNPPHGYNEQFF. CDR3 bases: TGTGCCAGTAACCCCCCCCACGGCTACAATGAGCAGTTCTTC.